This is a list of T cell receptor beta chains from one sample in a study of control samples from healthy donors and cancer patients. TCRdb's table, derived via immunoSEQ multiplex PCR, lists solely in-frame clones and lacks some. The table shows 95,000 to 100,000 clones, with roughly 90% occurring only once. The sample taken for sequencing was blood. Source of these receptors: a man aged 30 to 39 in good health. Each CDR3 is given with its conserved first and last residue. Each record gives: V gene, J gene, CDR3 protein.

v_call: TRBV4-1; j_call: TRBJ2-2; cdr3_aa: CASSQSPGQVNTGELFF
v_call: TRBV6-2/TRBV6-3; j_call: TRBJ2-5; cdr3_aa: CASSQGWFLETQYF
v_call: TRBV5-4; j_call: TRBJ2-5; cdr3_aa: CASSRGQGQETQYF
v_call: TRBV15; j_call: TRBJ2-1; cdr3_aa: CATSSPPYNEQFF
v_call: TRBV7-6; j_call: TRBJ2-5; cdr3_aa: CASSLPVGRVETQYF
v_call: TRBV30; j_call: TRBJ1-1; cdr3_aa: CAWTDQVLAEAFF
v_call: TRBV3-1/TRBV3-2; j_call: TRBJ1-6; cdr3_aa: CASSQVTGTGNNSPLHF
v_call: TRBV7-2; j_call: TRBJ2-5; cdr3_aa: CASSVTGVKETQYF
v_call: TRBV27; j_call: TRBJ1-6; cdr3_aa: CASSFWYGQYNSPLHF
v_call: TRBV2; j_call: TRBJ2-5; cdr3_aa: CASSEIRSGGTQYF
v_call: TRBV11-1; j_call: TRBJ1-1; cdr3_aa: CASSFTQGIHRAFF
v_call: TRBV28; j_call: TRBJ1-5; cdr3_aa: CASLPGQGRQPQHF
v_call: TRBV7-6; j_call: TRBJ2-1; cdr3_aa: CASSATMSSYNEQFF
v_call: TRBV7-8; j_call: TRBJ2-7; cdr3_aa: CASSPGTSGRHYEQYF
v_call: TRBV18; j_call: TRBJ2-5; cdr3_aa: CASSPSGLAGAETQYF
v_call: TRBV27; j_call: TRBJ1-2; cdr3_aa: CASSNRGTLNYGYTF
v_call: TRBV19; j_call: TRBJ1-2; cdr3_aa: CASSIQWTSGYGYTF
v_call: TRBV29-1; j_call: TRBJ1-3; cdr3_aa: CSVVGAGNTIYF
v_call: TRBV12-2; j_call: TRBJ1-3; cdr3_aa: CASRLARLGAKAGNTIYF
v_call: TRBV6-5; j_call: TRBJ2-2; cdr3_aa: CASSYALAGTGELFF
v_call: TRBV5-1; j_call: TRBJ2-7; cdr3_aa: CASSLDRDYEQYF
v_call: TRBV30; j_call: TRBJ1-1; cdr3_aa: CAWSVSGVTEAFF
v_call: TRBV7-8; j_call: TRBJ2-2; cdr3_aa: CASSLVSQIEAGELFF
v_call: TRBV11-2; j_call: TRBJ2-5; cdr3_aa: CASSSWGTETQYF
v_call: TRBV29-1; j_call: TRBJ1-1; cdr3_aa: CSGSTGGNTEAFF
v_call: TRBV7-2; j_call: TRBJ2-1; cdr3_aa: CASSPQGATYNEQFF
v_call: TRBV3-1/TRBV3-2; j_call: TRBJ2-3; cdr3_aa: CASSQSIGIEDTQYF
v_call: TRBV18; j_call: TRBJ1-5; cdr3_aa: CASSPGNQPQHF
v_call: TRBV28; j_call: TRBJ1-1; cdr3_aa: CASSSRFEAFF
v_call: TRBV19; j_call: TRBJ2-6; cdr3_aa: CASSIRSSGANVLTF
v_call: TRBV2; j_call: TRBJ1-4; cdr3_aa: CASRREGNEKLFF
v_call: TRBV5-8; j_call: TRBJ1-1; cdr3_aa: CASSFDSGRGEAFF
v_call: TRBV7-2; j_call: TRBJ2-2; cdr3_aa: CASSLVWGELFF
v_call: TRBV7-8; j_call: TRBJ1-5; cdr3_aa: CASSRTRDRGHQPQHF
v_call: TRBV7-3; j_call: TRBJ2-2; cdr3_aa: CASSRGGRNTGELFF
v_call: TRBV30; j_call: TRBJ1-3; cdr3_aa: CAWSLRGSGNTIYF